Listed below are T cell receptor beta chains from one sample, sequenced in a study of blood T cell repertoires in COVID-19. Sequencing used immunoSEQ multiplex PCR; TCRdb keeps in-frame clones, though not all of them. Counted here are approximately 74,000 clones, over 80% occurring once; the ten biggest clones make up more than 2%. Sequenced material: peripheral blood. These receptors all stem from an elderly man with active or convalescent COVID-19. The CDR3 runs from the conserved cysteine through the conserved F or W. A D gene is named only where the DNA matches it firmly. A clone size is listed for some rows: how often the clone was seen (once, few, many), or a class if it is expanded.

d_call | j_call | clone_size | v_call | cdr3_length | cdr3_nt | cdr3_aa
TRBD1 | TRBJ1-1 | few | TRBV5-1 | 15 | TGCGCCAGCAGCTTCCTGGGACAGGGGCTCACTGAAGCTTTCTTT | CASSFLGQGLTEAFF
TRBD1 | TRBJ2-7 | NA | TRBV20-1 | 15 | TGCAGTGCTAGTCAGGGGGCCTATAGCTCCTACGAGCAGTACTTC | CSASQGAYSSYEQYF
NA | TRBJ2-3 | NA | TRBV5-5 | 15 | TGTGCCAGCAGCCGGACAGGGAGGGAGACAGATACGCAGTATTTT | CASSRTGRETDTQYF
NA | TRBJ2-7 | NA | TRBV11-2 | 15 | TGTGCCAGCAGCTTACAGGCCAACAATCCCTACGAGCAGTACTTC | CASSLQANNPYEQYF
NA | TRBJ2-7 | NA | TRBV5-4 | 12 | TGTGCCAGCAGCTTGCCAGGGGACGAGCAGTACTTC | CASSLPGDEQYF
TRBD1 | TRBJ1-2 | NA | TRBV3-1/TRBV3-2 | 19 | TGTGCCAGCAGCCAAGAAATTTCCCGGGACAGGGCCCCGGGCTATGGCTACACCTTC | CASSQEISRDRAPGYGYTF
TRBD1 | TRBJ2-3 | NA | TRBV5-4 | 14 | TGTGCCAGCAGCTTGAGGGGGCCCGGAGATACGCAGTATTTT | CASSLRGPGDTQYF
TRBD2 | TRBJ2-1 | NA | TRBV5-1 | 17 | TGCGCCAGCAGCTTGGCCGGGGGAGGGAGAGGCTGGGATGAGCAGTTCTTC | CASSLAGGGRGWDEQFF
TRBD2 | TRBJ2-1 | NA | TRBV6-2/TRBV6-3 | 18 | TGTGCCAGCAGTTACCCCCAATTAGCGGGAGGTCGAGGGGATGAGCAGTTCTTC | CASSYPQLAGGRGDEQFF
TRBD1 | TRBJ2-2 | NA | TRBV12-3/TRBV12-4 | 13 | TGTGCCAGCAGCATTACAGGGGCCGGGGAGCTGTTTTTT | CASSITGAGELFF
TRBD1 | TRBJ1-5 | few | TRBV6-2/TRBV6-3 | 15 | TGTGCCAGCAGTTTCCGGGACAGTAGCAATCAGCCCCAGCATTTT | CASSFRDSSNQPQHF
NA | TRBJ2-3 | NA | TRBV18 | 15 | TGTGCCAGCTCACCGTCCGGGAGTTCTACAGATACGCAGTATTTT | CASSPSGSSTDTQYF
TRBD1 | TRBJ2-2 | NA | TRBV6-5 | 15 | TGTGCCAGCAGAACCAGGGGGATGAACACCGGGGAGCTGTTTTTT | CASRTRGMNTGELFF
TRBD2 | TRBJ2-1 | NA | TRBV6-5 | 15 | TGTGCCAGCAGCCAGCGTAGCGGGAGAATCGGGGAGCAGTTCTTC | CASSQRSGRIGEQFF
TRBD2 | TRBJ2-7 | NA | TRBV10-3 | 14 | TGTGCCATCAGTGCTAGCGGGACCAACTACGAGCAGTACTTC | CAISASGTNYEQYF
TRBD1 | TRBJ2-5 | NA | TRBV5-1 | 14 | TGCGCCAGCAGCCAGGACAGGGTCGAGGAGACCCAGTACTTC | CASSQDRVEETQYF
TRBD2 | TRBJ2-3 | NA | TRBV5-6 | 16 | TGTGCCAGCAGCTTGTTTTCGCGGGGGGGCCAAGATACGCAGTATTTT | CASSLFSRGGQDTQYF
NA | TRBJ2-7 | NA | TRBV18 | 15 | TGTGCCAGCTCAACAGAGACAGGAAGCTCCTACGAGCAGTACTTC | CASSTETGSSYEQYF
TRBD1 | TRBJ2-7 | NA | TRBV18 | 15 | TGTGCCAGCTCCTTAGGACAGGGGTCCTCCTACGAGCAGTACTTC | CASSLGQGSSYEQYF
NA | TRBJ1-5 | NA | TRBV20-1 | 15 | TGCAGTGCTAGTGTTGTCGGGATCCACAATCAGCCCCAGCATTTT | CSASVVGIHNQPQHF
NA | TRBJ1-1 | few | TRBV12-3/TRBV12-4 | 13 | TGTGCCAGCAGTTTTTTATCAGGGGCTGAAGCTTTCTTT | CASSFLSGAEAFF
NA | TRBJ1-2 | NA | TRBV7-9 | 15 | TGTGCCAGCAGCTCCCCTGGGAGGTACGACTATGGCTACACCTTC | CASSSPGRYDYGYTF
NA | TRBJ2-1 | NA | TRBV27 | 16 | TGTGCCAGCAGCCGAGTTGGGCTAGCTGAGTACAATGAGCAGTTCTTC | CASSRVGLAEYNEQFF
NA | TRBJ2-5 | NA | TRBV6-2/TRBV6-3 | 16 | TGTGCCAGCAGTTACGGAGGCGGGGCCGGGGAAGAGACCCAGTACTTC | CASSYGGGAGEETQYF